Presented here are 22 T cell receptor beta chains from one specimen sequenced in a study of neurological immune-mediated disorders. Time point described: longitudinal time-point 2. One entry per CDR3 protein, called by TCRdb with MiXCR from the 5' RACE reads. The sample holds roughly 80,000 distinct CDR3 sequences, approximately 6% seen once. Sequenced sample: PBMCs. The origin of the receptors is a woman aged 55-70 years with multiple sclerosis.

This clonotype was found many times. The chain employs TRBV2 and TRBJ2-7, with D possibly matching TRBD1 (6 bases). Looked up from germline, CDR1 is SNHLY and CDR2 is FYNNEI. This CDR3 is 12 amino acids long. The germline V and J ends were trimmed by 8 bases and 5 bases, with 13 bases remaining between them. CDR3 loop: CASQGNGHEQYF. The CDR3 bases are TGTGCCAGCCAGGGGAATGGTCACGAGCAGTACTTC. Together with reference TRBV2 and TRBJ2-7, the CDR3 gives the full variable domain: EPEVTQTPSHQVTQMGQEVILRCVPISNHLYFYWYRQILGQKVEFLVSFYNNEISEKSEIFDDQFSVERPDGSNFTLKIRSTKLEDSAMYFCASQGNGHEQYFGPGTRLTVT.

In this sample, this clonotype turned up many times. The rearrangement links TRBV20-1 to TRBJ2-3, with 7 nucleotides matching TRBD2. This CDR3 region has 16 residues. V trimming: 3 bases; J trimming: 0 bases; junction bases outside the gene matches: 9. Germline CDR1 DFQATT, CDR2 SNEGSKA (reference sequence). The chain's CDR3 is CSARGSFGRSTDTQYF. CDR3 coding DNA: TGCAGTGCTAGGGGTAGCTTCGGGAGGAGCACAGATACGCAGTATTTT.

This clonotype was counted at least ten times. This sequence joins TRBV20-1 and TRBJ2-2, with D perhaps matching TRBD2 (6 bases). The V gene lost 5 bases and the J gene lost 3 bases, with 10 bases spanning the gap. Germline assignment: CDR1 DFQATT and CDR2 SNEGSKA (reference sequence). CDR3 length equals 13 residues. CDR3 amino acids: CSAHGGYTGELFF. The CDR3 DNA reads TGCAGTGCTCATGGGGGGTACACCGGGGAGCTGTTTTTT.

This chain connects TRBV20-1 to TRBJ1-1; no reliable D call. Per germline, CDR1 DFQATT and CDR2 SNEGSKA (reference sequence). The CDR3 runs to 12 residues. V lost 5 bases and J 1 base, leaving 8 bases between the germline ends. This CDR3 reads CSALGQNTEAFF. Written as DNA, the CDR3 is TGCAGTGCTCTAGGTCAGAACACTGAAGCTTTCTTT.

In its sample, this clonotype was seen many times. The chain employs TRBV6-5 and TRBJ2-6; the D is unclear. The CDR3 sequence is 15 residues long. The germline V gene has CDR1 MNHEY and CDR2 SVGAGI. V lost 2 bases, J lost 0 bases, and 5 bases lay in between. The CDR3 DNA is TGTGCCAGCAGTTACCGGCGCTCTGGGGCCAACGTCCTGACTTTC. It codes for CASSYRRSGANVLTF.

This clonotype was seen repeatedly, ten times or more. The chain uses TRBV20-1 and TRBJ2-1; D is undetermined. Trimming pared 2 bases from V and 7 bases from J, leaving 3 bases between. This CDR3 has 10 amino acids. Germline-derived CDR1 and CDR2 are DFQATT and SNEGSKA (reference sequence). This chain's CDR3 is CSARSNEQFF. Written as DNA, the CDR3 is TGCAGTGCTAGAAGTAATGAGCAGTTCTTC.

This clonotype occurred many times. As DNA, the CDR3 is TGTGCCAGCAGTATAGACAGGGGGCTGAATGAGCAGTTCTTC. Translating gives CASSIDRGLNEQFF. The V call is TRBV6-5, the J call TRBJ2-1, with 10 bases lining up with TRBD1. The CDR3 extends over 14 amino acids. Germline V gene lookup returns CDR1 MNHEY and CDR2 SVGAGI. Trimming cost V 5 bases and J 7 bases; bases outside gene matches: 5.

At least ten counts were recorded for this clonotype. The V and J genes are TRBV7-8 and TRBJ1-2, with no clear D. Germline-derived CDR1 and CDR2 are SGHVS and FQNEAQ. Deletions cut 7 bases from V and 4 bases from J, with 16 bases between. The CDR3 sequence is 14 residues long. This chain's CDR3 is CASTPTDRAYGYTF. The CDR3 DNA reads TGTGCCAGCACCCCGACCGACCGGGCCTATGGCTACACCTTC. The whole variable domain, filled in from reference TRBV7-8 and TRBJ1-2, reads GAGVSQSPRYKVAKRGQDVALRCDPISGHVSLFWYQQALGQGPEFLTYFQNEAQLDKSGLPSDRFFAERPEGSVSTLKIQRTQQEDSAVYLCASTPTDRAYGYTFGSGTRLTVV.

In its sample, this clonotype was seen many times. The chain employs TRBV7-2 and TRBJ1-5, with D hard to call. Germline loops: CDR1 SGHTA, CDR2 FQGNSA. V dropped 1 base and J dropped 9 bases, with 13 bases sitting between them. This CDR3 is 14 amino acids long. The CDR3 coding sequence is TGTGCCAGCAGCTTAGGGTCGGCCCAAGGGCCCCAGCATTTT. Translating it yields CASSLGSAQGPQHF.

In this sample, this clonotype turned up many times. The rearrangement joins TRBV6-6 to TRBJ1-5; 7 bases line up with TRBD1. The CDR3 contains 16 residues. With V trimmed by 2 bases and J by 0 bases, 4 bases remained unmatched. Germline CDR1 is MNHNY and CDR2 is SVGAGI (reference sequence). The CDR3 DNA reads TGTGCCAGCAGTTACACCTCAGGGGGTAGCAATCAGCCCCAGCATTTT. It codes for CASSYTSGGSNQPQHF.

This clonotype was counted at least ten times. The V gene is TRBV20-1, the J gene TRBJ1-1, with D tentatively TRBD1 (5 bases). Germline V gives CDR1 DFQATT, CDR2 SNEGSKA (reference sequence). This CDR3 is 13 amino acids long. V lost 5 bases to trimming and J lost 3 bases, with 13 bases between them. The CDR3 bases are TGCAGTGCTCCTCCGGGGGGGTACACTGAAGCTTTCTTT. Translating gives CSAPPGGYTEAFF.

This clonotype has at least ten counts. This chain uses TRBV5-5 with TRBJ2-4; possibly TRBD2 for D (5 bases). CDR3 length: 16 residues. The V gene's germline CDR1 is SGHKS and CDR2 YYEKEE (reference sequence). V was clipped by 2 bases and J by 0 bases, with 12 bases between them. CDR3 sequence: CASSFQDGLAKNIQYF. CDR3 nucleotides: TGTGCCAGCAGCTTTCAAGATGGACTAGCCAAAAACATTCAGTACTTC.

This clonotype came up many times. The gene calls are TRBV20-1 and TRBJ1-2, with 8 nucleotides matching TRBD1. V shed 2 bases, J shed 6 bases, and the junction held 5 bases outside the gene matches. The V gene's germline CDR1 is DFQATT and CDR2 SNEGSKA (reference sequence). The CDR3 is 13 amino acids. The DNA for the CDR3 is TGCAGTGCTAGACCCCAGACAGGGGATGGCTACACCTTC. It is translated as CSARPQTGDGYTF.

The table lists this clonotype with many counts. The CDR3 region has the DNA TGTGCCAGCACCCGGGACAGAGCCTATGAAGCTTTCTTT. This codes for CASTRDRAYEAFF. The J gene is TRBJ1-1, the V gene TRBV12-3 or TRBV12-4; 7 bases match TRBD1. The CDR3 is 13 amino acids. V shed 7 bases, J shed 7 bases, and the junction held 9 bases outside the gene matches.

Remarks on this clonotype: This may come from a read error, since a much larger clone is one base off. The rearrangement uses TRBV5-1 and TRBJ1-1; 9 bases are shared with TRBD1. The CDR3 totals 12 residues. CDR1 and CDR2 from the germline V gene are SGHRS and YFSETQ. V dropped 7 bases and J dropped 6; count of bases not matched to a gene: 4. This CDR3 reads CASGTGLAEAFF. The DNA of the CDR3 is TGCGCCAGCGGGACAGGGCTTGCTGAAGCTTTCTTT.

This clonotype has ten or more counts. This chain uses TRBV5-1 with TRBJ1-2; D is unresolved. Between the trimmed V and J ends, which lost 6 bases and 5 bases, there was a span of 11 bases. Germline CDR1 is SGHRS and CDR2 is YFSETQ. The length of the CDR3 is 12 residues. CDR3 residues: CASTNGGYGYTF. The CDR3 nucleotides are TGCGCCAGCACCAACGGAGGATATGGCTACACCTTC.

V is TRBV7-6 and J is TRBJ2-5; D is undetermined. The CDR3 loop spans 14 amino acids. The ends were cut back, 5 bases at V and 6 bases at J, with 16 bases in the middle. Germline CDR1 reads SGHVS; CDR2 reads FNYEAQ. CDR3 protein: CASSQAAGSQTQYF. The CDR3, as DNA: TGTGCCAGCAGCCAGGCGGCAGGATCCCAGACCCAGTACTTC.

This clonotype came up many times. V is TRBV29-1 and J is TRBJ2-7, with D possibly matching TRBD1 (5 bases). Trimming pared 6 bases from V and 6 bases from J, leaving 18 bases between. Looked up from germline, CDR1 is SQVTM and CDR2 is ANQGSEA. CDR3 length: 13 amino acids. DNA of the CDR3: TGCAGCGTGGAGACCAGGGTGGGGATCGAGCAGTACTTC. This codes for CSVETRVGIEQYF.

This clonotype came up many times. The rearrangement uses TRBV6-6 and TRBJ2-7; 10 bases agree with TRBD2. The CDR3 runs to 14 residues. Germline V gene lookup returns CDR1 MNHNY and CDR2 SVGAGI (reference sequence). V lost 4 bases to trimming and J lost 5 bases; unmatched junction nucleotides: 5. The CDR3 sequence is CASSLPSGGNEQYF. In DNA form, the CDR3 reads TGTGCCAGCAGTTTGCCTAGCGGGGGAAACGAGCAGTACTTC.

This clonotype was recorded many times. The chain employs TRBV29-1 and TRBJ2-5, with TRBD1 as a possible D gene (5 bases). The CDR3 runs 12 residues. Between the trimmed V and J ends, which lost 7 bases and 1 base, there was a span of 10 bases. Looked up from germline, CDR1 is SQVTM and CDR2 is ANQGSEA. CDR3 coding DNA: TGCAGCGCTAAGACAGTCCAAGAGACCCAGTACTTC. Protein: CSAKTVQETQYF.

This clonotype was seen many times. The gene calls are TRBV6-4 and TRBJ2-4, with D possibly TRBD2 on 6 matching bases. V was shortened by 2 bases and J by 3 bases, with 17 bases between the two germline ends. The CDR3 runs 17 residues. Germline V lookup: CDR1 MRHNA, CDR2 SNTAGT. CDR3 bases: TGTGCCAGCAGTGACCGACTCGGAGGGGCGGGCAAAAACATTCAGTACTTC. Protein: CASSDRLGGAGKNIQYF.

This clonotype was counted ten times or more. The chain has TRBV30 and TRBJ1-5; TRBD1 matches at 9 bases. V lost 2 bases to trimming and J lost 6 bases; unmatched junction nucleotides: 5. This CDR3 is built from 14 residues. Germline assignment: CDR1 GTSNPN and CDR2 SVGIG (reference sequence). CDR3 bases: TGTGCCTGGAGTAGGGGGACAGGGCTTCAGCCCCAGCATTTT. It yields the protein CAWSRGTGLQPQHF.